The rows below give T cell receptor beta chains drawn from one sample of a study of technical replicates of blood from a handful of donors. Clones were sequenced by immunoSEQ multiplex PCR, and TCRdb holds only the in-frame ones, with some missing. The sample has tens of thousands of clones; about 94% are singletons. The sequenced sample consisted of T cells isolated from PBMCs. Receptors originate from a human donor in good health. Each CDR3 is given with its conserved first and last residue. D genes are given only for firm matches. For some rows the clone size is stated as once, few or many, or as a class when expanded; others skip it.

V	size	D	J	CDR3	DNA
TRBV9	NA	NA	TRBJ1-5	CASSPGGGNGLYSNQPQHF	TGTGCCAGCAGCCCCGGGGGGGGGAATGGCCTCTATAGCAATCAGCCCCAGCATTTT
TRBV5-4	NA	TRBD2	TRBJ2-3	CASSLGLAGAEASTDTQYF	TGTGCCAGCAGCTTGGGACTAGCGGGCGCCGAAGCTAGCACAGATACGCAGTATTTT
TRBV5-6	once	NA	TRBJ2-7	CASTIWPPGDFLSYEQYF	TGTGCCAGCACCATTTGGCCCCCCGGGGACTTCTTATCCTACGAGCAGTACTTC
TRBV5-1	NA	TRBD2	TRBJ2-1	CASFLPSGSYNEQFF	TGCGCCAGCTTCCTACCTAGCGGGAGTTACAATGAGCAGTTCTTC
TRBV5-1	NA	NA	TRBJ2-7	CASSLPDSYEQYF	TGCGCCAGCAGCTTGCCAGATTCCTACGAGCAGTACTTC
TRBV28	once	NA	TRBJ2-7	CASSSLVIYEQYF	TGTGCCAGCAGTTCCCTAGTTATCTACGAGCAGTACTTC
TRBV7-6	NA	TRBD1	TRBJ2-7	CASSLGAGGSYEQYF	TGTGCCAGCAGCTTAGGGGCAGGGGGAAGCTACGAGCAGTACTTC
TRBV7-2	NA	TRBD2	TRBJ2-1	CASSLVASSGGAHEQFF	TGTGCCAGCAGCTTAGTAGCCTCTAGCGGGGGGGCCCATGAGCAGTTCTTC
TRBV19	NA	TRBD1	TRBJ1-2	CASSIAFWDSVQGFYGYTF	TGTGCCAGTAGTATAGCCTTTTGGGACAGCGTCCAAGGGTTCTATGGCTACACCTTC
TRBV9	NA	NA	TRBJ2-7	CASSVGSTGSYEQYF	TGTGCCAGCAGCGTAGGGTCGACGGGCTCCTACGAGCAGTACTTC
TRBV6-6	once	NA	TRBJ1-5	CASSGGESVEIQHF	TGTGCCAGCAGTGGGGGGGAAAGTGTCGAGATCCAGCATTTT
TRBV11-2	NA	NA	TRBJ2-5	CASSLASGRETQYF	TGTGCCAGCAGCTTAGCGTCAGGGAGGGAGACCCAGTACTTC
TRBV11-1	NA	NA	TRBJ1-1	CASSFHRDNTEAFF	TGTGCCAGCAGCTTTCACAGGGACAACACTGAAGCTTTCTTT
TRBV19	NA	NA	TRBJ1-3	CASSPRGFSGNTIYF	TGTGCCAGTAGCCCACGCGGATTCTCTGGAAACACCATATATTTT
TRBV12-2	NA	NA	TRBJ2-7	CARPNDQEYEQYF	TGTGCAAGACCCAACGACCAGGAATACGAGCAGTACTTC
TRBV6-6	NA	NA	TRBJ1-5	CASSPRVQDNQPQHF	TGTGCCAGCAGTCCCAGGGTACAGGACAATCAGCCCCAGCATTTT
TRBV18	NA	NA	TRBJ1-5	CASSPFEGGRQPQHF	TGTGCCAGCTCACCGTTCGAAGGGGGAAGGCAGCCCCAGCATTTT
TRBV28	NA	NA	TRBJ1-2	CASSADIYGYTF	TGTGCCAGCAGTGCGGACATCTATGGCTACACCTTC
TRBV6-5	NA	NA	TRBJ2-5	CASSYAGDPQETQYF	TGTGCCAGCAGTTACGCAGGGGACCCCCAAGAGACCCAGTACTTC
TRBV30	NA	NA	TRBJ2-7	CAWTGRNEGEQYF	TGTGCCTGGACGGGCCGAAATGAGGGCGAGCAGTACTTC
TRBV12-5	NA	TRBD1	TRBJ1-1	CASGLRLTGALAVSEAFF	TGTGCTAGTGGTTTGCGGTTGACAGGGGCACTGGCAGTCTCTGAAGCTTTCTTT
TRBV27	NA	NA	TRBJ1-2	CASSQTGSNYGYTF	TGTGCCAGCAGTCAGACAGGTTCTAACTATGGCTACACCTTC
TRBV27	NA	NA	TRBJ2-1	CASSWAGFSYNEQFF	TGTGCCAGCAGTTGGGCAGGGTTCTCCTACAATGAGCAGTTCTTC
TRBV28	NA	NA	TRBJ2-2	CASSLVSTGELFF	TGTGCCAGCAGTTTAGTTAGCACCGGGGAGCTGTTTTTT
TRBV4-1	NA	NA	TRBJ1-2	CASSQVGSYGYTF	TGCGCCAGCAGCCAAGTCGGGTCCTATGGCTACACCTTC
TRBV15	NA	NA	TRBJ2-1	CATSRKRASDEQFF	TGTGCCACCAGCAGGAAGCGTGCGAGCGATGAGCAGTTCTTC
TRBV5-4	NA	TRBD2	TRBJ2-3	CASSLLAGELDTQYF	TGTGCCAGCAGTCTCCTAGCGGGGGAGCTAGATACGCAGTATTTT
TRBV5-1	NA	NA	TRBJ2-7	CASSLDQGTLIEQYF	TGCGCCAGCAGCTTGGACCAGGGCACCTTAATTGAGCAGTACTTC
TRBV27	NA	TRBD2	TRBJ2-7	CASSPRTSVGEQYF	TGTGCCAGCAGTCCCCGGACTAGCGTGGGCGAGCAGTACTTC
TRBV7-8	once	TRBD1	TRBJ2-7	CASSLEGTERDF	TGTGCCAGCAGCTTAGAGGGGACAGAGAGGGACTTC
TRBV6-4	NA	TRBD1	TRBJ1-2	CASSAGGQGADYTF	TGTGCCAGCAGTGCGGGAGGACAGGGGGCCGACTACACCTTC
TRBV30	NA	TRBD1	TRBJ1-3	CAWTRTGRTIYF	TGTGCCTGGACCAGGACAGGGAGGACCATATATTTT
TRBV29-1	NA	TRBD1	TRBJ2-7	CSVTGQGVEQYF	TGCAGCGTTACGGGACAGGGAGTCGAGCAGTACTTC
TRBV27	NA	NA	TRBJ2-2	CASSAQGSGGELFF	TGTGCCAGCTCCGCTCAGGGATCCGGCGGGGAGCTGTTTTTT
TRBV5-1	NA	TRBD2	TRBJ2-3	CASSSGLAGVDTQYF	TGCGCCAGCAGCTCGGGACTAGCGGGAGTGGATACGCAGTATTTT
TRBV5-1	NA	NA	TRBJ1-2	CASSLVTGNYGYTF	TGCGCCAGCAGCTTGGTAACAGGAAACTATGGCTACACCTTC
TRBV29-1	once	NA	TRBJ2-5	CSVEDENSGPGRETQYF	TGCAGCGTTGAAGATGAAAATAGTGGGCCAGGAAGAGAGACCCAGTACTTC
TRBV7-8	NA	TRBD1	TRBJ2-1	CASSLGTGTGKGEQFF	TGTGCCAGCAGCTTAGGGACCGGGACAGGGAAAGGAGAGCAGTTCTTC
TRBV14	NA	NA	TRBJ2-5	CASSLQGQGMRETQYF	TGTGCCAGCAGCCTCCAGGGGCAGGGGATGAGGGAGACCCAGTACTTC
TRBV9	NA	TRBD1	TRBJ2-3	CASSRRGPSTDTQYF	TGTGCCAGCTCCCGAAGGGGGCCGAGCACAGATACGCAGTATTTT
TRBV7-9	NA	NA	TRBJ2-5	CASNQGGLETQYF	TGTGCCAGCAACCAGGGGGGATTGGAGACCCAGTACTTC
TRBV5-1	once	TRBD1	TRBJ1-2	CASSSGTGGGDYGYTF	TGCGCCAGCAGCTCCGGGACAGGGGGGGGAGACTATGGCTACACCTTC